The rows below give T cell receptor beta chains drawn from one sample of a study of T cell responses to AZD1222 COVID-19 vaccine. Profiling relied on immunoSEQ multiplex PCR, and the TCRdb table lists in-frame clones only, not all of them. This table has approximately 76,000 clones, 70% to 90% appearing once. The sequencing used peripheral blood, collected on day 0 of AZD1222 vaccination. These receptors were collected from an adult in good health. Both conserved end residues are part of each CDR3. The D gene is left open where the match is weak. Size values are once, few and many counts, or a class for expanded clones, and some rows have none.

d_call clone_size j_call v_call cdr3_aa
. once TRBJ2-7 TRBV7-2 CASSHKRTEQYF
. . TRBJ2-2 TRBV5-1 CASSFRENTGELFF
TRBD1 . TRBJ1-6 TRBV4-1 CASSQVQGAKNSPLHF
. . TRBJ2-1 TRBV29-1 CSVVGEKDRNEQFF
. . TRBJ2-5 TRBV7-2 CASSQRQIQETQYF
. few TRBJ1-2 TRBV11-2 CASSPRTAVYGYTF
TRBD1 . TRBJ1-2 TRBV19 CASNRQGGDGYTF
TRBD1 . TRBJ2-5 TRBV5-4 CASSWGTGAETQYF
TRBD1 . TRBJ1-1 TRBV7-2 CASSHTDRVREAFF
TRBD2 . TRBJ2-5 TRBV9 CASSVSGLAGGGETQYF
. . TRBJ2-1 TRBV25-1 CASSDSWRNEQFF
. . TRBJ1-2 TRBV7-2 CASSYTRPGGYGYTF
. . TRBJ1-5 TRBV10-2 CASASHQWNQPQHF
. once TRBJ1-1 TRBV10-2 CASSESHHFF
. . TRBJ1-1 TRBV7-8 CASSLFGQIMNTEAFF
. . TRBJ2-1 TRBV2 CASSPQTTLYNEQFF
. . TRBJ2-5 TRBV5-1 CASSSAGIGETQYF
TRBD2 . TRBJ2-1 TRBV24-1 CATSDPAGAYNEQFF
. . TRBJ2-2 TRBV14 CASSQGLTGELFF
TRBD1 . TRBJ2-7 TRBV6-1 CASSPGTGLVEQYF
. . TRBJ1-1 TRBV9 CASSASYSVDTEAFF
. . TRBJ1-1 TRBV6-4 CASSDSPNTEAFF
TRBD2 . TRBJ2-3 TRBV11-1 CASSWSPSGRADTQYF
TRBD2 . TRBJ2-2 TRBV27 CASSPLTSGADTGELFF
TRBD1 . TRBJ1-4 TRBV2 CASSSDRGRKDEKLFF
TRBD1 . TRBJ2-3 TRBV6-4 CASSDSQGADTQYF
. . TRBJ2-1 TRBV29-1 CSVEDTAISSYNEQFF
. . TRBJ1-1 TRBV19 CASSIVGRGAVNTEAFF
. . TRBJ1-5 TRBV9 CASSRDTNQPQHF
TRBD1 medium-sized TRBJ1-1 TRBV9 CASSPGYRGNPEAFF